The 26 T cell receptor beta chains given below trace back to one sample, sequenced in a study of OX40 agonist ivuxolimab in advanced cancers. The assay was immunoSEQ multiplex PCR, and TCRdb's table has in-frame clones only and misses some. Seen here are 20,000 to 25,000 clones, more than 80% observed once, and the top ten hold roughly 24%. The sample here was CD4+ or CD8+ T cells sorted from blood, taken in a trial of the OX40 agonist ivuxolimab. The source is an adult with an advanced solid tumor such as melanoma, head and neck, liver or kidney cancer.

This clone is medium-sized (0.01 to 0.1%) by share. The chain couples TRBV10-2 to TRBJ2-3; TRBD1 matches 9 bases. Trimming took 3 bases from V and 2 from J; bases not matched to a gene: 9. The CDR3 runs 17 residues. Germline V CDR1 and CDR2: WSHSY, SAAADI. CDR3: CASSDRSTGGYTDTQYF. The CDR3 DNA reads TGCGCCAGCAGTGACCGCTCGACAGGGGGATACACAGATACGCAGTATTTT.

This chain connects TRBV9 to TRBJ1-4; possibly TRBD1 for D (5 bases). Germline V CDR1 and CDR2: SGDLS, YYNGEE. Trimming cost V 2 bases and J 7 bases, with 12 bases left between them. The length of the CDR3 is 14 residues. In DNA form, the CDR3 reads TGTGCCAGCAGCGTGCGGGGGGGAAGTGAAAAACTGTTTTTT. It yields the protein CASSVRGGSEKLFF. The whole variable domain, remainder taken from reference TRBV9 and TRBJ1-4, is DSGVTQTPKHLITATGQRVTLRCSPRSGDLSVYWYQQSLDQGLQFLIQYYNGEERAKGNILERFSAQQFPDLHSELNLSSLELGDSALYFCASSVRGGSEKLFFGSGTQLSVL.

The rearrangement links TRBV2 to TRBJ2-1; D remains unclear. CDR3 length: 17 residues. Germline-derived CDR1 and CDR2 are SNHLY and FYNNEI. The CDR3 region is CASQFRARHVTDYEQFF. The CDR3 nucleotides read TGTGCTAGCCAGTTTCGCGCTCGACATGTTACGGATTATGAGCAGTTCTTC.

This chain connects TRBV27 to TRBJ1-5, with 10 nucleotides matching TRBD1. V dropped 5 bases and J dropped 5; count of bases not matched to a gene: 6. Germline V lookup: CDR1 MNHEY, CDR2 SMNVEV (reference sequence). The CDR3 has 15 residues. Here the CDR3 reads CASSHRTGGYQPQHF. CDR3 in DNA: TGTGCCAGCAGTCACCGGACAGGGGGTTATCAGCCCCAGCATTTT.

The V and J genes are TRBV7-9 and TRBJ1-1; D is unresolved. Trimming took off 5 bases at V and 0 bases at J, with 7 bases between the two ends. The germline gives CDR1 SEHNR, CDR2 FQNEAQ (reference sequence). CDR3 size: 13 residues. As DNA, the CDR3 is TGTGCCAGCAGCCTCGATTTGAACACTGAAGCTTTCTTT. Amino acids: CASSLDLNTEAFF.

The chain recombines TRBV7-9 with TRBJ2-7, with D maybe TRBD1 (5 bases). The CDR3 runs 13 residues. V was shortened by 3 bases and J by 2 bases, with 8 bases between the two germline ends. CDR1 SEHNR and CDR2 FQNEAQ come from the germline V gene (reference sequence). This CDR3 reads CASSFRTTYEQYF. The CDR3 DNA is TGTGCCAGCAGCTTCAGGACAACCTACGAGCAGTACTTC.

The gene calls are TRBV12-2 and TRBJ2-3; TRBD1, as called in the table, went unchecked against the DNA. TRBV12-2 is labeled a pseudogene. The CDR3 totals 12 residues. The CDR3 DNA reads TGTGCAAGTCGCTCCCGCCCAGGTACGCAGTATTTT. Its protein product is CASRSRPGTQYF.

The chain combines TRBV5-1 with TRBJ2-7; the D gene is possibly TRBD1 (8 bases). The CDR3 extends over 15 amino acids. Between the trimmed V and J ends, which lost 4 bases and 3 bases, there was a span of 17 bases. Germline CDR1 and CDR2: SGHRS and YFSETQ. The CDR3 DNA sequence: TGCGCCAGCAGCGCGGGAGCACAGGGGGACTACGAGCAGTACTTC. This gives the protein CASSAGAQGDYEQYF.

This clone has a single count. This rearrangement joins TRBV5-1 to TRBJ2-7, with D maybe TRBD2 (6 bases). The V end lost 0 bases, the J end lost 0 bases, and 22 bases lay between the germline ends. Germline-derived CDR1 and CDR2 are SGHRS and YFSETQ. The length of the CDR3 is 19 residues. This CDR3 reads CASSLAPRVAVSTSYEQYF. The CDR3 DNA reads TGCGCCAGCAGCTTGGCGCCACGGGTAGCGGTTTCGACCTCCTACGAGCAGTACTTC.

This chain links TRBV14 with TRBJ2-1; 14 nucleotides line up with TRBD2. The CDR3 has 15 amino acids. CDR1 and CDR2 from the germline V gene are SGHDN and FVKESK. The V segment lost 4 bases and the J segment 8 bases; nucleotides outside the gene matches: 4. The CDR3 is CASSPGLAGVDEQFF. Written as DNA, the CDR3 is TGTGCCAGCAGCCCGGGACTAGCGGGAGTCGATGAGCAGTTCTTC.

CDR3 DNA sequence: TGTGCCAGCAGCTTACCGACCTACGAGCAGTACTTC. Protein sequence: CASSLPTYEQYF. V usage is TRBV11-1 and J usage is TRBJ2-7; D is undetermined. This CDR3 has 12 amino acids. Per the germline V gene, CDR1 is SGHAT and CDR2 is FQDESV (reference sequence). V was shortened by 2 bases and J by 2 bases, with 4 bases between the two germline ends. The variable domain in full, with the rest retrieved from reference TRBV11-1 and TRBJ2-7, is EAEVAQSPRYKITEKSQAVAFWCDPISGHATLYWYRQILGQGPELLVQFQDESVVDDSQLPKDRFSAERLKGVDSTLKIQPAELGDSAMYLCASSLPTYEQYFGPGTRLTVT.

The rearrangement links TRBV12-1 to TRBJ2-1; TRBD2, the table's D call, was not compared with the DNA. TRBV12-1 corresponds to a pseudogene. The CDR3 has 13 amino acids. As DNA, the CDR3 is TGTGCCAGCAGCTCAACATCCGACGGGGAGCAGTTCTTC. Its translation is CASSSTSDGEQFF.

The V call is TRBV5-6, the J call TRBJ1-1, with a possible D match to TRBD1 (5 bases). The V and J ends lost 4 bases and 1 base respectively, with 8 bases between them. The V gene's germline CDR1 is SGHDT and CDR2 YYEEEE. The CDR3 is 13 residues long. The CDR3 reads CASSLGGNTEAFF. CDR3 nucleotides: TGTGCCAGCAGCCTTGGGGGGAACACTGAAGCTTTCTTT.

This clone has only a few counts. The J gene is TRBJ1-5, the V gene TRBV4-1; D gene ambiguous. V lost 0 bases and J 3 bases, leaving 9 bases between the germline ends. Per germline, CDR1 MGHRA and CDR2 YSYEKL. The CDR3 consists of 15 residues. CDR3 loop: CASSQDPGFNQPQHF. CDR3 DNA: TGCGCCAGCAGCCAAGATCCGGGGTTCAATCAGCCCCAGCATTTT.

V usage is TRBV6-7 and J usage is TRBJ2-1; 11 nucleotides agree with TRBD2. TRBV6-7 is assigned to the ORF class and has an uncertain function. The CDR3 is 15 residues long. The V segment lost 5 bases and the J segment 4 bases; nucleotides outside the gene matches: 4. The CDR3 coding sequence is TGTGCCAGCAGTGCTCTAGCGGGGGGTTACAATGAGCAGTTCTTC. As protein: CASSALAGGYNEQFF.

The gene calls are TRBV4-3 and TRBJ2-7; 10 nucleotides align to TRBD1. The V segment lost 4 bases and the J segment 6 bases; nucleotides outside the gene matches: 6. CDR3 length equals 14 residues. Germline CDR1 reads LGHNA; CDR2 reads YSLEER. CDR3 loop: CASSPDRGNGEQYF. CDR3 nucleotides: TGCGCCAGCAGCCCGGACAGGGGGAACGGCGAGCAGTACTTC.

This chain connects TRBV9 to TRBJ2-6; D not resolved. Looked up from germline, CDR1 is SGDLS and CDR2 is YYNGEE. V dropped 2 bases and J dropped 1 base, with 13 bases sitting between them. The CDR3 spans 17 residues. For the CDR3, the DNA is TGTGCCAGCAGCGTGAACCCTTCCGGGTCTGGGGCCAACGTCCTGACTTTC. It encodes CASSVNPSGSGANVLTF.

The CDR3 here is CASSPGGGAEQYF. The CDR3 DNA follows: TGTGCCAGCAGTCCTGGCGGAGGGGCCGAGCAGTACTTC. The V and J genes are TRBV28 and TRBJ2-7; D possibly corresponds to TRBD2 (6 bases). The germline V and J ends were trimmed by 5 bases and 6 bases, with 14 bases remaining between them. The CDR3 is made up of 13 amino acids. Germline V CDR1 and CDR2: MDHEN, SYDVKM.

The chain couples TRBV5-1 to TRBJ2-7; no firm D call. CDR3 size: 12 residues. CDR1 is SGHRS and CDR2 is YFSETQ in the germline V gene. The ends were cut back, 0 bases at V and 6 bases at J, with 7 bases in the middle. CDR3 amino acids: CASSLDWGEQYF. In DNA form, the CDR3 reads TGCGCCAGCAGCTTGGATTGGGGCGAGCAGTACTTC.

This clone was observed many times. The genes are TRBV5-6 and TRBJ2-1; D is uncertain. Germline V CDR1 and CDR2: SGHDT, YYEEEE. The V gene lost 0 bases and the J gene lost 8 bases, with 9 bases spanning the gap. The CDR3 is 13 amino acids. Here the CDR3 reads CASSLEAFDEQFF. As DNA, the CDR3 is TGTGCCAGCAGCTTGGAAGCGTTCGATGAGCAGTTCTTC.

This chain links TRBV6-5 with TRBJ2-7, with D maybe TRBD2 (5 bases). The germline V and J ends were trimmed by 3 bases and 4 bases, with 13 bases remaining between them. CDR3 size: 14 residues. Germline V gene sequence: CDR1 MNHEY, CDR2 SVGAGI. The CDR3 DNA reads as TGTGCCAGCAGTTATGGGCATGGCGGGTACGAGCAGTACTTC. It yields the protein CASSYGHGGYEQYF.

The count of this clone is one. This chain connects TRBV7-2 to TRBJ1-1; D gene ambiguous. Germline V gene data show CDR1 as SGHTA and CDR2 as FQGNSA. The germline V and J ends were trimmed by 5 bases and 4 bases, with 8 bases remaining between them. The CDR3 sequence is 12 residues long. The CDR3 bases are TGTGCCAGCAGCGACGGGCGCACTGAAGCTTTCTTT. It codes for CASSDGRTEAFF. The full variable domain, completed using reference TRBV7-2 and TRBJ1-1, is GAGVSQSPSNKVTEKGKDVELRCDPISGHTALYWYRQSLGQGLEFLIYFQGNSAPDKSGLPSDRFSAERTGGSVSTLTIQRTQQEDSAVYLCASSDGRTEAFFGQGTRLTVV.

The gene calls are TRBV7-9 and TRBJ2-3; 14 positions agree with TRBD2. With V trimmed by 5 bases and J by 0 bases, 10 bases remained unmatched. The V gene's germline CDR1 is SEHNR and CDR2 FQNEAQ (reference sequence). CDR3 length equals 19 residues. The CDR3 spells CASSTTSGGARASTDTQYF. The DNA of the CDR3 is TGTGCCAGCAGCACGACTAGCGGGGGGGCCCGGGCGAGCACAGATACGCAGTATTTT.

The gene calls are TRBV15 and TRBJ2-4, with no clear D. CDR3 length: 13 amino acids. CDR1 and CDR2 from the germline V gene are LNHNV and YYDKDF (reference sequence). V dropped 5 bases and J dropped 2 bases, with 7 bases sitting between them. This CDR3 reads CATSPDSKNIQYF. DNA for the CDR3: TGTGCCACCAGCCCCGATTCCAAAAACATTCAGTACTTC.

This chain links TRBV27 with TRBJ2-2, with D hard to call. The CDR3 has 17 amino acids. Trimming pared 6 bases from V and 0 bases from J, leaving 17 bases between. CDR1 is MNHEY, CDR2 SMNVEV, per germline (reference sequence). CDR3 sequence: CASSPESDAANTGELFF. The CDR3 DNA is TGTGCCAGCAGCCCTGAATCAGACGCCGCGAACACCGGGGAGCTGTTTTTT.

The genes are TRBV10-2 and TRBJ2-3, with 8 nucleotides matching TRBD2. CDR3 size: 18 residues. CDR1 is WSHSY and CDR2 is SAAADI in the germline V gene. The junction had 16 bases not matched to a gene; V was cut back by 7 bases and J by 1 base. The CDR3 protein is CASTTYEASGWGTDTQYF. In nucleotides, the CDR3 is TGCGCCAGCACCACATATGAGGCTAGCGGGTGGGGCACAGATACGCAGTATTTT.